A single sample gave rise to the 11 T cell receptor beta chains below, sequenced in a study of cytomegalovirus exposure and HLA in healthy donors. It was with 60 Vbeta and 13 Jbeta primers that the PCR ran. Clones were read by immunoSEQ multiplex PCR, and TCRdb kept only the in-frame ones, dropping some. The sample comprises approximately 190,000 clones, roughly 87% of which are singletons, and around 1% rests with the top ten. Sequencing input: PBMCs. The receptor source for this set is a boy under 10 years old in good health and CMV-seronegative.

For this clone: Other nucleotide sequences from this sample produce the same CDR3. In DNA form, the CDR3 reads TGTGCCAGCAGTTTATCAGGGCAGCCCCAGCATTTT. Its protein is CASSLSGQPQHF. J is TRBJ1-5 and V is TRBV28, with D possibly TRBD1 on 5 matching bases. The germline V and J ends were trimmed by 1 base and 7 bases, with 5 bases remaining between them. Germline V gene sequence: CDR1 MDHEN, CDR2 SYDVKM. The CDR3 contains 12 residues.

This sequence joins TRBV28 and TRBJ2-5; 8 bases match TRBD1. The CDR3 has 13 residues. J lost 6 bases, V lost 3 bases, and 3 bases had no gene match. Germline assignment: CDR1 MDHEN and CDR2 SYDVKM. The CDR3 coding sequence is TGTGCCAGCAGTTTCCGGGACAGGAAGACCCAGTACTTC. Translation: CASSFRDRKTQYF. Based on the CDR3 plus reference TRBV28 and TRBJ2-5, the full variable domain is DVKVTQSSRYLVKRTGEKVFLECVQDMDHENMFWYRQDPGLGLRLIYFSYDVKMKEKGDIPEGYSVSREKKERFSLILESASTNQTSMYLCASSFRDRKTQYFGPGTRLLVL.

This clone was detected only once. The rearrangement links TRBV2 to TRBJ1-4; 9 bases line up with TRBD1. Per germline, CDR1 SNHLY and CDR2 FYNNEI. The CDR3 runs 17 residues. V was clipped by 4 bases and J by 1 base; unmatched bases: 7. The CDR3 loop is CASSAPPGQGTNEKLFF. The CDR3 bases are TGTGCCAGCAGTGCCCCGCCGGGACAGGGAACTAATGAAAAACTGTTTTTT.

The rearrangement uses TRBV2 and TRBJ2-6, with D possibly TRBD2 on 6 matching bases. With 0 bases removed from V and 0 bases from J, the gap between germline ends came to 12 bases. Per the germline V gene, CDR1 is SNHLY and CDR2 is FYNNEI. The CDR3 spans 18 residues. The CDR3 loop reads CASSEAASADSGANVLTF. The CDR3 DNA is TGTGCCAGCAGTGAAGCAGCTAGCGCCGACTCTGGGGCCAACGTCCTGACTTTC.

The rearrangement joins TRBV30 to TRBJ1-1, with D tentatively TRBD1 (6 bases). CDR3 length: 14 residues. Trimming left V 2 bases short and J 3 bases short, with 13 bases between. CDR1 and CDR2 from the germline V gene are GTSNPN and SVGIG (reference sequence). The CDR3 DNA follows: TGTGCCTGGAGTCGGGTATCAGGGGACACTGAAGCTTTCTTT. Encoded protein: CAWSRVSGDTEAFF.

This clone was counted only a few times. This chain joins TRBV7-3 and TRBJ2-1; TRBD2 matches 8 bases. The germline CDR1 and CDR2 sequences are SGHTA and FQGTGA. CDR3 length: 13 residues. V gave up 4 bases and J gave up 6 bases; unmatched junction bases: 2. CDR3 protein: CASSSGTSNEQFF. The CDR3, as DNA: TGTGCCAGCAGCTCAGGGACTAGCAATGAGCAGTTCTTC.

The chain joins TRBV6-1 to TRBJ1-5, with 8 bases identical to TRBD1. The germline V gene has CDR1 MNHNS and CDR2 SASEGT. The trim removed 4 bases at V and 8 bases at J, leaving 13 bases unmatched. CDR3 length: 16 residues. The CDR3 is CASSGAGQGALEPQHF. The CDR3, as DNA: TGTGCCAGCAGTGGGGCGGGGCAGGGGGCTTTGGAGCCCCAGCATTTT.

The CDR3 DNA follows: TGTGCCAGCAGCGTAAAAGCGGGAGGGAGGACAGATACGCAGTATTTT. Encoded protein: CASSVKAGGRTDTQYF. The genes are TRBV9 and TRBJ2-3, with 10 bases matching TRBD2. Germline assignment: CDR1 SGDLS and CDR2 YYNGEE. J gave up 3 bases and V 1 base, and 5 bases lay outside the gene matches. The CDR3 is made up of 16 amino acids.

This clone has only a few counts. CDR3 residues: CASSEGQGGQPQHF. The CDR3, as DNA: TGTGCCAGCAGTGAAGGACAGGGTGGTCAGCCCCAGCATTTT. The chain has TRBV6-1 and TRBJ1-5; 7 bases line up with TRBD1. CDR3 size: 14 residues. J lost 6 bases, V lost 1 base, and 3 bases had no gene match. CDR1 and CDR2 from the germline V gene are MNHNS and SASEGT.

The chain employs TRBV2 and TRBJ2-1, with 10 bases matching TRBD1. V lost 5 bases, J lost 10 bases, and 8 bases stayed unmatched. Germline V gene lookup returns CDR1 SNHLY and CDR2 FYNNEI. The CDR3 totals 14 residues. The CDR3 DNA sequence: TGTGCCAGCAGTTCGACAGGGGGCCATACGGAGCAGTTCTTC. Translating it yields CASSSTGGHTEQFF.

In its sample, this clone was seen a few times. The chain employs TRBV11-2 and TRBJ1-1; no reliable D call. The CDR3 runs to 11 residues. From germline, CDR1 is SGHAT and CDR2 FQNNGV. V lost 2 bases to trimming and J lost 6 bases, with 4 bases between them. The CDR3 region is CASSLLSEAFF. DNA of the CDR3: TGTGCCAGCAGCTTACTATCTGAAGCTTTCTTT.